The rows below give T cell receptor beta chains drawn from one sample of a study of HIV-infected patients and healthy controls. TCRdb recomputed calls from the 5' RACE reads with MiXCR, one row per CDR3 protein. Of 5,500 or so distinct CDR3 sequences detected, about 8.8% appear once; the ten largest clones hold around 25%. The source was blood, collected during antiretroviral therapy. The receptors originated from an adult with HIV infection. CDR3s include the opening cysteine and the closing phenylalanine or tryptophan. Fields, in order: D gene, clone size, J gene, V gene, CDR3 DNA, CDR3 protein. A D gene is named only where the DNA matches it firmly. Size is stated as once, few, many, or a class for an expanded clone.

D: NA; size: medium-sized; J: TRBJ2-7; V: TRBV6-5; DNA: TGTGCCAGCAGTTACAGTCAGGGGCCGTACGAGCAGTACTTC; CDR3: CASSYSQGPYEQYF